The sequence of this T cell receptor beta chain was determined in a study of blood T cell repertoires in COVID-19. In the study overall: The United States, Italy and Spain provided the acute and convalescent COVID-19 samples.

V lost 2 bases to trimming and J lost 6 bases, with 8 bases between them. Germline lookup yields CDR1 SGHVS and CDR2 FQNEAQ. This CDR3 comprises 13 residues. Here immunoSEQ multiplex PCR was the method, and the copy in TCRdb shows in-frame clones only, minus some. The table lists 180,000 or so clones, 82% of them singletons, with about 6.9% in the top ten. This clone appeared once. The gene calls are TRBV7-8 and TRBJ2-1, with D unresolved. Sample: peripheral blood. The clonotype comes from a human donor with acute or convalescent COVID-19. The donor label of this sample is uncertain. The CDR3 loop is CASSLLEGNEQFF. The CDR3 DNA reads as TGTGCCAGCAGCTTACTAGAAGGCAATGAGCAGTTCTTC. Supplemented by reference TRBV7-8 and TRBJ2-1, the full variable domain reads GAGVSQSPRYKVAKRGQDVALRCDPISGHVSLFWYQQALGQGPEFLTYFQNEAQLDKSGLPSDRFFAERPEGSVSTLKIQRTQQEDSAVYLCASSLLEGNEQFFGPGTRLTVL.